The rows below give T cell receptor beta chains drawn from one sample of a study of blood T cell repertoires in COVID-19. Assay: immunoSEQ multiplex PCR; the TCRdb copy retains only in-frame clones and omits some. The sample has some 510,000 clones; roughly 88% are singletons. The sample was PBMCs or T cells enriched from blood (not recorded which). These receptors were obtained from a woman aged 35 to 49 who had recovered from COVID-19. Both conserved end residues are part of each CDR3. D genes are given only for firm matches. The listing skips clone size in some rows; elsewhere it reads once, few, many or a size class.

>TRBV4-3|NA|TRBJ1-2|TRBD1
CASSRTGQALNYGYTF
TGCGCCAGCAGCCGCACGGGACAGGCGTTAAACTATGGCTACACCTTC
>TRBV18|NA|TRBJ2-7|NA
CASSPTTVSSYEQYF
TGTGCCAGCTCACCGACGACAGTTAGCTCCTACGAGCAGTACTTC
>TRBV11-2|NA|TRBJ2-3|NA
CASSPRMTSTDTQYF
TGTGCCAGCAGCCCTAGGATGACTAGCACAGATACGCAGTATTTT
>TRBV7-2|NA|TRBJ2-1|TRBD2
CASSLVFSFSGSSEQFF
TGTGCCAGCAGCTTAGTATTTTCGTTTAGCGGGAGCTCTGAGCAGTTCTTC
>TRBV7-9|NA|TRBJ2-3|NA
CASSLRGNSPNTDTQYF
TGTGCCAGCAGCTTACGAGGGAACTCCCCTAACACAGATACGCAGTATTTT
>TRBV5-1|few|TRBJ1-2|NA
CASSFTAETNYGYTF
TGCGCCAGCAGCTTCACTGCCGAAACTAACTATGGCTACACCTTC
>TRBV29-1|NA|TRBJ2-3|NA
CSTPGVGTDTQYF
TGCAGCACGCCGGGAGTTGGCACAGATACGCAGTATTTT
>TRBV19|NA|TRBJ1-5|NA
CASSSGGNQPQHF
TGTGCCAGTAGTTCCGGAGGCAATCAGCCCCAGCATTTT
>TRBV5-8|NA|TRBJ1-5|NA
CASRTHDGRTQPQHF
TGTGCCAGCAGAACGCATGACGGGAGGACTCAGCCCCAGCATTTT
>TRBV2|NA|TRBJ2-5|TRBD2
CASSEVSGRTGTQYF
TGTGCCAGCAGTGAAGTGAGCGGGAGAACGGGGACCCAGTACTTC
>TRBV7-8|NA|TRBJ1-2|TRBD1
CASRFLPRQGAVSYGYTF
TGTGCCAGCAGATTTCTTCCGCGACAGGGGGCTGTTAGCTATGGCTACACCTTC
>TRBV5-5|NA|TRBJ2-1|TRBD2
CASSSGLAGGPDYNEQFF
TGTGCCAGCAGCTCGGGACTAGCGGGAGGGCCAGACTACAATGAGCAGTTCTTC
>TRBV19|NA|TRBJ2-3|TRBD2
CASSILAGGPGAEDTQYF
TGTGCCAGTAGTATACTAGCGGGAGGGCCGGGGGCGGAAGATACGCAGTATTTT
>TRBV14|NA|TRBJ1-1|NA
CASSQKGAKYTEAFF
TGTGCCAGCAGCCAAAAAGGGGCGAAATACACTGAAGCTTTCTTT
>TRBV5-5|NA|TRBJ2-1|TRBD1
CASSWDRFQGNEQFF
TGTGCCAGCAGTTGGGACAGGTTCCAGGGGAATGAGCAGTTCTTC
>TRBV27|NA|TRBJ2-7|TRBD2
CASSSRLAGAYEQYF
TGTGCCAGCAGTTCCCGACTAGCGGGGGCCTACGAGCAGTACTTC
>TRBV5-1|NA|TRBJ2-7|TRBD2
CASGPGTSESYEQYF
TGCGCCAGCGGGCCGGGGACTAGCGAATCATACGAGCAGTACTTC
>TRBV18|NA|TRBJ1-4|NA
CASSRGEGRNEKLFF
TGTGCCAGCTCACGAGGGGAGGGACGAAATGAAAAACTGTTTTTT
>TRBV5-1|NA|TRBJ1-2|NA
CASNRGGVGYTF
TGCGCCAGCAACCGAGGAGGGGTTGGCTACACCTTC
>TRBV6-5|NA|TRBJ2-1|NA
CASGVEGGSYNEQFF
TGTGCCAGCGGGGTCGAGGGTGGCTCCTACAATGAGCAGTTCTTC